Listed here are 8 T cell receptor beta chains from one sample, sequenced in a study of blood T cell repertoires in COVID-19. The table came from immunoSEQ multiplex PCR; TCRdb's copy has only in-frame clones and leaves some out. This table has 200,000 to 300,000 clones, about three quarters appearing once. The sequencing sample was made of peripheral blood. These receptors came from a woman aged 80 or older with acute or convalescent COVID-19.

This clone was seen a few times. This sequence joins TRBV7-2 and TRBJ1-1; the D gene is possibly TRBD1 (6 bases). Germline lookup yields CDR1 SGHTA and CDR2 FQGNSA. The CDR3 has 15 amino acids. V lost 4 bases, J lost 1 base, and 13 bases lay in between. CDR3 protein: CASSSTGTQNTEAFF. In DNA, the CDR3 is TGTGCCAGCAGCTCCACCGGGACACAGAACACTGAAGCTTTCTTT.

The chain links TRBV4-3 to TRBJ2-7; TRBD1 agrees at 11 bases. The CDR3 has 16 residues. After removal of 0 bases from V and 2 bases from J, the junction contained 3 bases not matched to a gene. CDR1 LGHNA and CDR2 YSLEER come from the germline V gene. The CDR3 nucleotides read TGCGCCAGCAGCCAAGACTCGGGACAGGGGGCCTACGAGCAGTACTTC. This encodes CASSQDSGQGAYEQYF.

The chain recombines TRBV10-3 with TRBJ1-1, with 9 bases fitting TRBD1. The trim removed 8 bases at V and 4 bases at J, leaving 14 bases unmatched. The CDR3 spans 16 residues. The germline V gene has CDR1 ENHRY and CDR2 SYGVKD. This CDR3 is CAIGSPGQGSSTEAFF. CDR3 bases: TGTGCCATCGGGTCACCGGGACAGGGCTCCAGCACTGAAGCTTTCTTT.

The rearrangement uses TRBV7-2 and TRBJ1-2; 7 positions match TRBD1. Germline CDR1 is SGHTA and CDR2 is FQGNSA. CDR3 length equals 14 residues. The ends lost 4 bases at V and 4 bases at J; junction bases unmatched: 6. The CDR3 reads CASSSQGVFYGYTF. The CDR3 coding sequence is TGTGCCAGCAGCTCCCAGGGGGTGTTCTATGGCTACACCTTC.

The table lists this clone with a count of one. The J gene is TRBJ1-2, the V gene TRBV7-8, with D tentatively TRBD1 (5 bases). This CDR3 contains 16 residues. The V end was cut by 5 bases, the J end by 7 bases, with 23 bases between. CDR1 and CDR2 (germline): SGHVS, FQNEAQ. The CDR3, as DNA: TGTGCCAGCAGCCCCAGGGCTGCGGTTAAGTCGTTTGGCTACACCTTC. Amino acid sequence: CASSPRAAVKSFGYTF.

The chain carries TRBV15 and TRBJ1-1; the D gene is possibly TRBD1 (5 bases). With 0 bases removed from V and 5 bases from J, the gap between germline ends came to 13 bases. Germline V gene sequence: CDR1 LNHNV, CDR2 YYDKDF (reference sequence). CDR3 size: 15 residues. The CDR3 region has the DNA TGTGCCACCAGCAGAGATGCGTGGGGGGGGACTGAAGCTTTCTTT. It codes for CATSRDAWGGTEAFF.

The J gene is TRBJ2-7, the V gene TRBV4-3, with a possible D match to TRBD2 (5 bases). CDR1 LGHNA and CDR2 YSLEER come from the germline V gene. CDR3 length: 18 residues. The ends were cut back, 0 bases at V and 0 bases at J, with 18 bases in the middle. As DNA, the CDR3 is TGCGCCAGCAGCCAAGAAATGGACGGCGGACTTACCTCCTACGAGCAGTACTTC. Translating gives CASSQEMDGGLTSYEQYF.

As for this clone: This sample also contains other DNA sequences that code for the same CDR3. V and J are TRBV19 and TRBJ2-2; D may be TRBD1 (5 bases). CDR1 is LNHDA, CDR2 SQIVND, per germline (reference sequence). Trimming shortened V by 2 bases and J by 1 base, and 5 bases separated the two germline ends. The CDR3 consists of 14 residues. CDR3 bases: TGTGCCAGTAGTATAAGGGGGAACACCGGGGAGCTGTTTTTT. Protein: CASSIRGNTGELFF. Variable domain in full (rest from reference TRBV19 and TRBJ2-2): DGGITQSPKYLFRKEGQNVTLSCEQNLNHDAMYWYRQDPGQGLRLIYYSQIVNDFQKGDIAEGYSVSREKKESFPLTVTSAQKNPTAFYLCASSIRGNTGELFFGEGSRLTVL.